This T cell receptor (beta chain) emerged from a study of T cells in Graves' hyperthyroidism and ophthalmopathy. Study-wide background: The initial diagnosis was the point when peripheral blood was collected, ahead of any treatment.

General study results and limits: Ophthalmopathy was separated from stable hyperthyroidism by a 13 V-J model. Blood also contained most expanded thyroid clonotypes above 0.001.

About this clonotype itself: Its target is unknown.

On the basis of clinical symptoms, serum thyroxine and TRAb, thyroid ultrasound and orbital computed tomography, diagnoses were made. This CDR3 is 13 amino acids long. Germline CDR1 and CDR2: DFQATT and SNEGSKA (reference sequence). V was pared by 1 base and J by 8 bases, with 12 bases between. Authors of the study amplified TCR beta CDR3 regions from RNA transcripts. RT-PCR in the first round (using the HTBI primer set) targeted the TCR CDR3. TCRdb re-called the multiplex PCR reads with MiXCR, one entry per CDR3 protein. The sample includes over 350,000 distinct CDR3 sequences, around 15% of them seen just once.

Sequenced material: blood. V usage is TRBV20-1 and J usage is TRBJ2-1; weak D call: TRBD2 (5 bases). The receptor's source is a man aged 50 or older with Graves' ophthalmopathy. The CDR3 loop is CSARGVRGHEQFF. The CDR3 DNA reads TGCAGTGCTAGAGGGGTTCGGGGTCATGAGCAGTTCTTC.